The clone carrying this T cell receptor (beta chain) was counted between two and nine times. The CDR3 loop spans 15 amino acids. The V end lost 6 bases, the J end lost 2 bases, and 14 bases lay between the germline ends. The source of the sample is a study of blood T cells in healthy people across ages. Primers used in a second PCR of roughly 6 to 11 cycles were a sample-barcoded 5' primer and a J-beta primer mix. TCRdb analysed the 5' RACE reads with MiXCR anew, one entry per CDR3 protein. Here the sample spans around 790,000 distinct CDR3 sequences, 40% to 50% being singletons. Sequenced input: blood. The sequence came from a man in his sixties in good health. This chain joins TRBV12-3 or TRBV12-4 and TRBJ1-5; D not certain. CDR3 sequence reads: CASSLSLERNQPQHF. In nucleotides, the CDR3 is TGTGCCAGCAGCCTATCTCTTGAACGCAATCAGCCCCAGCATTTT.